This TCR beta chain stems from a study of Ad26.COV2.S vaccination and SARS-CoV-2 variants. Study-wide points: Measures of TCR breadth and depth may have fallen short of total T cell responses. Vaccinees showed greater spike-specific TCR breadth than placebo recipients.

Comment on this clone: Its antigen is as yet unknown. This specimen includes other DNA sequences encoding the same CDR3.

The CDR3 runs 15 residues. V lost 3 bases, J lost 2 bases, and 5 bases stayed unmatched. In germline, CDR1 is MNHEY, CDR2 SMNVEV (reference sequence). TCRdb keeps only in-frame clones here, not all; method: immunoSEQ multiplex PCR. The sample lists about 350,000 clones, around 90% occurring once. The clonotype originates from a human donor who had recovered from COVID-19. Sequenced here: peripheral blood, sampled after recovery from COVID-19. This chain connects TRBV27 to TRBJ1-2, with 8 bases lining up with TRBD1. The CDR3 DNA reads TGTGCCAGCAGTTTCCTGGGACAGGTCAACTATGGCTACACCTTC. It codes for CASSFLGQVNYGYTF.